This TCR beta chain was captured in a study of human T cells and chemical hapten exposure. Study background: How much TCR each sample yielded varied, mostly because pooled library volumes differed slightly.

Time point defined: healthy volunteer bleed at 6 weeks. The authors extracted total RNA from unfractionated whole blood. TCRdb re-derived calls from the RACE reads in MiXCR, one entry per CDR3 protein. Of about 77,000 distinct CDR3 sequences listed, 8.6% are singletons. The CDR3 length is 15 residues. V lost 3 bases to trimming and J lost 0 bases, with 15 bases between them. CDR1 and CDR2 from the germline V gene are DFQATT and SNEGSKA (reference sequence). This TCR was recovered from a female donor in good health. Some clones in this sample may be carry-over from other donors' samples. The sample was whole blood. The J gene is TRBJ2-7, the V gene TRBV20-1; possible D gene TRBD2, 6 bases. CDR3 nucleotides: TGCAGTGCTAGTCGCCTAGCGTATTTCTCCTACGAGCAGTACTTC. Its protein product is CSASRLAYFSYEQYF.